This T cell receptor beta chain was identified in a study of T cells in Graves' hyperthyroidism and ophthalmopathy. General observations from the study: Most thyroid clonotypes with frequency above 0.001 were detected in blood. Ophthalmopathy got predicted by the model a median roughly 6.4 months before its onset.

Germline V gene sequence: CDR1 SGHKS, CDR2 YYEKEE (reference sequence). V lost 2 bases and J 1 base, leaving 15 bases between the germline ends. The CDR3 is 16 residues long. This clonotype was seen ten or more times. Its cognate antigen is unknown. Template material for amplifying TCR beta CDR3 regions consisted of RNA transcripts. HTBI primers were employed in a first-round RT-PCR of the TCR CDR3. TCRdb analysed the multiplex PCR reads with MiXCR anew, one entry per CDR3 protein. Here the sample spans about 500,000 distinct CDR3 sequences, over 15% being singletons. This clonotype was sampled from a young woman with Graves' hyperthyroidism. Sequencing was done on a sample of blood. The rearrangement uses TRBV5-5 and TRBJ1-2; D uncertain. In DNA, the CDR3 is TGTGCCAGCAGCTTCCGAGTGGTGGAGGGTAACTATGGCTACACCTTC. As protein: CASSFRVVEGNYGYTF.